A selection of T cell receptor beta chains follows, all from one sample in a study of early T cells in non-severe SARS-CoV-2 infection. TCRdb called the 5' RACE reads again in MiXCR, with one record for every CDR3 protein. The sample holds fewer than 35,000 distinct CDR3 sequences, approximately 9.2% seen once. Material: whole blood. Every receptor here comes from an adult who was a healthcare worker with PCR-confirmed SARS-CoV-2 infection or an uninfected control (not recorded which). The CDR3 runs from the conserved cysteine through the conserved F or W. Fields, in order: J gene, V gene, clone size, D gene, CDR3 protein, CDR3 DNA. D genes are given only for firm matches. The listing skips clone size in some rows; elsewhere it reads once, few, many or a size class.

>TRBJ1-5|TRBV6-1|many|NA
CASSGPYLNQPQHF
TGTGCCAGCAGCGGGCCGTATCTCAATCAGCCCCAGCATTTT
>TRBJ1-2|TRBV7-8|many|NA
CASSLVAGGFYGYTF
TGTGCCAGCAGCTTAGTGGCAGGCGGATTCTATGGCTACACCTTC
>TRBJ1-4|TRBV6-5|many|NA
CASSQGINEKLFF
TGTGCCAGCAGCCAGGGTATTAATGAAAAACTGTTTTTT
>TRBJ2-1|TRBV5-4|NA|NA
CASSLGTRSYNEQFF
TGTGCCAGCAGCTTAGGGACACGCTCCTACAATGAGCAGTTCTTC
>TRBJ1-5|TRBV10-3|many|TRBD1
CAISELSTGGTNQPQHF
TGTGCCATCAGTGAACTTTCGACAGGGGGCACGAATCAGCCCCAGCATTTT
>TRBJ2-7|TRBV3-1|NA|NA
CASSPNNSYEQYF
TGTGCCAGCAGCCCGAACAACTCCTACGAGCAGTACTTC
>TRBJ1-4|TRBV7-9|many|NA
CASSRVEGQRPLKLFF
TGTGCCAGCAGCCGCGTTGAGGGGCAGAGGCCTTTAAAACTGTTTTTT
>TRBJ1-4|TRBV12-5|many|NA
CASGLVKSGANEKLFF
TGTGCTAGTGGTTTGGTTAAATCGGGAGCTAATGAAAAACTGTTTTTT
>TRBJ1-5|TRBV12-3/TRBV12-4|few|TRBD1
CASSFKTGGNQPQHF
TGTGCCAGCAGTTTTAAGACAGGGGGGAATCAGCCCCAGCATTTT
>TRBJ2-3|TRBV7-9|few|NA
CASSPPWRQSTDTQYF
TGTGCCAGCAGCCCTCCCTGGAGACAGAGCACAGATACGCAGTATTTT
>TRBJ1-3|TRBV7-8|few|NA
CASSPTTRLTGNTIYF
TGTGCCAGCAGCCCGACGACGAGGCTTACTGGAAACACCATATATTTT
>TRBJ2-7|TRBV7-8|many|NA
CASSLAGAAVEQYF
TGTGCCAGCAGCTTAGCGGGGGCGGCTGTGGAGCAGTACTTC
>TRBJ2-3|TRBV20-1|many|NA
CSASTSTDTQYF
TGCAGTGCTAGTACTAGCACAGATACGCAGTATTTT
>TRBJ2-1|TRBV7-7|many|NA
CASSPEGGPNNEQFF
TGTGCTAGCAGCCCCGAGGGGGGCCCTAACAATGAGCAGTTCTTC
>TRBJ1-1|TRBV30|many|NA
CACQSAGDGYTEAFF
TGTGCCTGTCAATCGGCGGGCGACGGTTACACTGAAGCTTTCTTT
>TRBJ1-5|TRBV7-8|many|NA
CASTPIAPAQPQHF
TGTGCCAGCACCCCCATCGCCCCGGCTCAGCCCCAGCATTTT
>TRBJ2-5|TRBV6-6|NA|NA
CASSYKPTVSGTSKETQYF
TGTGCCAGCAGTTACAAACCAACTGTCTCCGGGACATCCAAAGAGACCCAGTACTTC
>TRBJ2-3|TRBV10-3|NA|TRBD2
CAILGTSSTDTQYF
TGTGCCATCTTGGGGACTAGCAGCACAGATACGCAGTATTTT
>TRBJ2-4|TRBV7-8|many|NA
CASSLPTSDKNIQYF
TGTGCCAGCAGCTTACCGACTAGTGACAAAAACATTCAGTACTTC
>TRBJ2-3|TRBV6-2/TRBV6-3|NA|NA
CASSGPDTQYF
TGTGCCAGCAGTGGGCCAGATACGCAGTATTTT
>TRBJ2-7|TRBV20-1|few|TRBD1
CSARDPRTGYEQYF
TGCAGTGCTAGAGATCCCAGGACAGGCTACGAGCAGTACTTC
>TRBJ2-7|TRBV5-6|NA|TRBD1
CASRVLGGNEQYF
TGTGCCAGCAGGGTGCTAGGGGGCAATGAGCAGTACTTC
>TRBJ2-5|TRBV6-6|NA|TRBD1
CASSQGQDFQETQYF
TGTGCCAGCAGCCAAGGACAGGACTTCCAAGAGACCCAGTACTTC
>TRBJ2-7|TRBV3-1|many|TRBD1
CASSQRTGFGTSSYEQYF
TGTGCCAGCAGCCAACGGACAGGGTTCGGGACTTCCTCCTACGAGCAGTACTTC
>TRBJ2-3|TRBV6-6|many|TRBD2
CASGLVPTDTQYF
TGTGCCAGCGGACTAGTCCCCACAGATACGCAGTATTTT
>TRBJ1-5|TRBV19|NA|NA
CASTLLPGRSNQPQHF
TGTGCCAGTACCCTCCTACCGGGTCGTAGCAATCAGCCCCAGCATTTT
>TRBJ2-3|TRBV19|many|TRBD2
CASSMPPGTTPSTDTQYF
TGTGCCAGTAGTATGCCTCCAGGGACTACCCCTAGCACAGATACGCAGTATTTT
>TRBJ1-1|TRBV10-1|many|NA
CASSESGRTEAFF
TGCGCCAGCAGTGAATCGGGCCGGACTGAAGCTTTCTTT
>TRBJ2-3|TRBV4-3|few|NA
CASGALHTQYF
TGCGCCAGTGGGGCCCTTCATACGCAGTATTTT
>TRBJ2-1|TRBV7-3|many|NA
CASSFIGGNEQFF
TGTGCGAGCAGCTTCATTGGAGGTAATGAGCAGTTCTTC
>TRBJ2-1|TRBV20-1|many|TRBD1
CSAQDRLSEQFF
TGCAGTGCCCAGGACAGGCTGAGTGAGCAGTTCTTC
>TRBJ1-6|TRBV6-1|NA|TRBD1
CATHRGSYNSPLHF
TGTGCCACACACAGGGGCTCCTATAATTCACCCCTCCACTTT
>TRBJ2-7|TRBV4-3|NA|NA
CASSQDLVGAEQYF
TGCGCCAGCAGCCAAGACCTAGTTGGGGCCGAGCAGTACTTC
>TRBJ2-7|TRBV10-2|NA|TRBD2
CASSEGPSGGSSYEQYF
TGCGCCAGCAGTGAGGGTCCTAGCGGGGGGAGTTCCTACGAGCAGTACTTC
>TRBJ2-7|TRBV29-1|many|TRBD1
CSAHRGDYEQYF
TGCAGCGCACACAGGGGGGACTACGAGCAGTACTTC
>TRBJ1-5|TRBV2|NA|NA
CASTEAVLGNQPQHF
TGTGCCAGCACCGAAGCAGTCCTTGGCAATCAGCCCCAGCATTTT
>TRBJ2-3|TRBV7-3|many|TRBD2
CASSLELAATADTQYF
TGTGCCAGCAGCTTGGAACTAGCGGCGACCGCGGATACGCAGTATTTT
>TRBJ2-1|TRBV5-6|few|NA
CASSLGPLSYNEQFF
TGTGCCAGCAGCTTGGGGCCCCTATCCTACAATGAGCAGTTCTTC
>TRBJ2-2|TRBV6-5|many|NA
CASSYGGPNTGELFF
TGTGCCAGCAGTTACGGCGGGCCCAACACCGGGGAGCTGTTTTTT
>TRBJ1-3|TRBV5-1|many|TRBD1
CASSSTGQGNTIYF
TGCGCCAGCAGTTCGACCGGACAGGGCAACACCATATATTTT
>TRBJ2-1|TRBV15|few|NA
CATSRDRGIVNEQFF
TGTGCCACCAGCAGAGATCGCGGGATTGTGAATGAGCAGTTCTTC
>TRBJ2-5|TRBV7-6|many|NA
CASTDGHGTQYF
TGTGCCAGCACAGACGGGCACGGGACCCAGTACTTC
>TRBJ2-4|TRBV29-1|few|NA
CSVEDLAIAKNIQYF
TGCAGCGTTGAAGATCTGGCGATAGCCAAAAACATTCAGTACTTC
>TRBJ1-4|TRBV5-6|many|NA
CASSLVGYGEKLFF
TGTGCCAGCAGCTTGGTGGGGTACGGAGAAAAACTGTTTTTT
>TRBJ2-3|TRBV15|NA|NA
CATSTSISDTQYF
TGTGCCACCAGCACCTCTATATCAGATACGCAGTATTTT
>TRBJ2-1|TRBV12-3/TRBV12-4|NA|TRBD2
CASSLADWVAGSYNEQFF
TGTGCCAGCAGTTTAGCGGACTGGGTAGCGGGGTCCTACAATGAGCAGTTCTTC
>TRBJ2-3|TRBV20-1|many|TRBD1
CSATRDRGTDTQYF
TGCAGTGCTACCCGGGACAGAGGCACAGATACGCAGTATTTT
>TRBJ1-2|TRBV28|many|NA
CASSPPGGGNANYGYTF
TGTGCCAGCAGTCCCCCGGGAGGCGGTAATGCTAACTATGGCTACACCTTC
>TRBJ1-3|TRBV18|few|NA
CASSPGRRNTIYF
TGTGCCAGCTCACCGGGCCGTCGAAACACCATATATTTT
>TRBJ1-4|TRBV12-3/TRBV12-4|few|TRBD1
CASRATGGSGEKLFF
TGTGCCAGCAGAGCGACAGGGGGCTCGGGTGAAAAACTGTTTTTT
>TRBJ1-1|TRBV7-2|many|NA
CASRSQSYTEAFF
TGTGCCAGCAGGTCACAGAGTTACACTGAAGCTTTCTTT
>TRBJ2-5|TRBV5-1|many|NA
CASTIGETQYF
TGCGCCAGCACTATTGGAGAGACCCAGTACTTC